This TCR beta chain was sequenced for a study of blood T cell repertoires in COVID-19. Study information: Some COVID-19 samples were acute and others convalescent; all came from the United States, Italy and Spain. PBMCs, B-cell-depleted T cells, or T cells provided the cDNA or gDNA that made up the material.

Trimming cost V 5 bases and J 12 bases, with 19 bases left between them. Germline V gene lookup returns CDR1 GTSNPN and CDR2 SVGIG (reference sequence). This CDR3 contains 12 residues. Per the original methods: Amplification with reference gene primers provided the estimates of nucleated cell counts. Assay: immunoSEQ multiplex PCR; the TCRdb copy retains only in-frame clones and omits some. V and J calls and clone size come straight from that table; D and trimming were deduced from the DNA. The sample contains more than 200,000 clones, 65% to 85% of which appear only once. The sample consisted of peripheral blood. The sequence derives from a woman older than 75 with acute or convalescent COVID-19. J is TRBJ1-1 and V is TRBV30, with D maybe TRBD1 (6 bases). CDR3 coding DNA: TGTGCCTGGGGGGAGGTACAGGGTGGAACTTTCTTT. Amino acids: CAWGEVQGGTFF.